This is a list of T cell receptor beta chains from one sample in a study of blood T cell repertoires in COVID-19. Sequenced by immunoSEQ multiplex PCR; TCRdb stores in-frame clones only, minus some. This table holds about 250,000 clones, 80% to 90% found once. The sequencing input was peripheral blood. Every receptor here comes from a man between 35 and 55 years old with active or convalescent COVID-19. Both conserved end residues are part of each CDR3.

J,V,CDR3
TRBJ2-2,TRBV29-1,CSVDGQGGTGELFF
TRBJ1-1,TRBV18,CASSPTGNGRNTEAFF
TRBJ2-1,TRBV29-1,CSVGARTSSYNEQFF
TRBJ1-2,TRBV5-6,CASSLYDREREGYTF
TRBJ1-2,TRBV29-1,CSVEVRVGGRLGYGYTF
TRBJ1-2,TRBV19,CASTPQGERYGYTF
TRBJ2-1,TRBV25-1,CASTTTEEYNEQFF
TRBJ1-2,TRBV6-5,CASSYLTGDYGYTF
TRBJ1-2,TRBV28,CASSEQGRGYTF
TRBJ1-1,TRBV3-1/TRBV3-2,CASSQDGLTNTEAFF
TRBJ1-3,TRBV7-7,CASSLAPGSGNTIYF
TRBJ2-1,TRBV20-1,CSAGVNEQFF
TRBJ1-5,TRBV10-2,CASTSLSGQPQHF
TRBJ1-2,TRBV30,CAWLRTGRLLWGYTF
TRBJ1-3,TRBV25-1,CASSEWGGAPANNTIYF